Shown below are 30 T cell receptor beta chains from a single sample sequenced in a study of blood T cells in healthy people across ages (dated by TCRdb to the mid-2010s). Library preparation employed 5' RACE. Sequencing used an Illumina HiSeq 2500. The second PCR ran for about 6 to 12 cycles and used a J-beta primer mix along with a sample-barcoded 5' primer. TCRdb ran its own pipeline on the public reads, namely fastp trimming at Q25 and MiXCR clone calling, and kept in-frame beta chains. Rows matching on CDR3 protein sequence are summarized as one entry with the most common DNA and genes. The sample profile shows approximately 600,000 distinct CDR3 sequences; roughly 58% of them were found once. The top ten clones comprise 35% to 40% of the sample. The material sequenced was blood. These receptors originate from a man aged 55 to 70 in good health.

This clonotype was seen a few times. The V and J genes are TRBV25-1 and TRBJ2-7; D could derive from TRBD1 or TRBD2 (5 bases each). The CDR3 has 15 amino acids. Germline V gene lookup returns CDR1 MGHDK and CDR2 SYGVNS. Trimming removed 7 bases at V and 0 bases at J, with 16 bases between. The CDR3 nucleotides read TGTGCCAGCACGGGACCCCAACCTTACTCCTACGAGCAGTACTTC. It codes for CASTGPQPYSYEQYF.

The chain joins TRBV6-5 to TRBJ1-1; tentatively, D is TRBD1 (5 bases). The CDR3 extends over 12 amino acids. V lost 11 bases, J lost 4 bases, and 14 bases lay in between. Germline assignment: CDR1 MNHEY and CDR2 SVGAGI. The CDR3, as DNA: TGTGCCGCCTCGGGGACGGGCACTGAAGCTTTCTTT. This codes for CAASGTGTEAFF.

This chain joins TRBV6-4 and TRBJ1-1; D is ambiguous. The germline V and J ends were trimmed by 2 bases and 1 base, with 5 bases remaining between them. The CDR3 extends over 13 amino acids. From germline, CDR1 is MRHNA and CDR2 SNTAGT. The CDR3 loop is CASSDRANTEAFF. The CDR3 nucleotides are TGTGCCAGCAGTGACAGGGCGAACACTGAAGCTTTCTTT.

The chain employs TRBV20-1 and TRBJ1-2, with a possible D match to TRBD1 (6 bases). The V and J ends lost 5 bases and 8 bases respectively, with 15 bases between them. CDR1 is DFQATT, CDR2 SNEGSKA, per germline (reference sequence). This CDR3 has 12 amino acids. In DNA form, the CDR3 reads TGCAGTGCTCCCCCCGGGGGCCGAGGCTACACCTTC. This encodes CSAPPGGRGYTF.

On this clonotype itself: The junction and the germline gene differ at one end; a read error may be behind it. This CDR3 is CASRDRGPYDEQFF. For the CDR3, the DNA is TGTGCCAGCAGAGACAGGGGGCCCTACGATGAGCAGTTCTTC. The gene calls are TRBV2 and TRBJ2-1, with 10 nucleotides matching TRBD1. In germline, CDR1 is SNHLY, CDR2 FYNNEI. The CDR3 is 14 residues long.

The chain employs TRBV6-2 or TRBV6-3 and TRBJ1-4; a weak D match, TRBD1 (6 bases). This CDR3 region has 15 residues. Between the trimmed V and J ends, which lost 7 bases and 7 bases, there was a span of 19 bases. From germline, CDR1 is MNHEY and CDR2 SVGEGT. The CDR3 region has the DNA TGTGCCAGCACGGGGGGACACAACGTACGTGAAAAACTGTTTTTT. The encoded protein is CASTGGHNVREKLFF.

This chain connects TRBV20-1 to TRBJ2-7; 7 nucleotides line up with TRBD1. Germline lookup yields CDR1 DFQATT and CDR2 SNEGSKA (reference sequence). The V and J ends lost 0 bases and 0 bases, in that order; junction bases with no gene match: 5. The CDR3 extends over 15 amino acids. As DNA, the CDR3 is TGCAGTGCTAGAGATCGGGGACAGAGCTCCTACGAGCAGTACTTC. Translated: CSARDRGQSSYEQYF.

This chain's CDR3 is CASSFRENTEAFF. The CDR3 DNA is TGCGCCAGCAGCTTCAGGGAGAACACTGAAGCTTTCTTT. V usage is TRBV5-1 and J usage is TRBJ1-1; maybe TRBD1 (5 bases). This CDR3 is 13 amino acids long. Germline CDR1 is SGHRS and CDR2 is YFSETQ. Trimming took 2 bases from V and 1 from J, leaving 6 bases between them.

The rearrangement uses TRBV29-1 and TRBJ2-1; 14 nucleotides match TRBD2. V trimming: 8 bases; J trimming: 15 bases; junction bases outside the gene matches: 9. There are 12 residues in the CDR3. Looked up from germline, CDR1 is SQVTM and CDR2 is ANQGSEA. CDR3 nucleotide sequence: TGCAGCTTCGGGGGACTAGCGGGGGTCCGGTTCTTC. It codes for CSFGGLAGVRFF.

This clonotype was observed a handful of times. This rearrangement joins TRBV27 to TRBJ2-3; D call uncertain. V lost 3 bases and J lost 6, with 10 bases in between. Germline V gene lookup returns CDR1 MNHEY and CDR2 SMNVEV (reference sequence). This CDR3 is built from 13 residues. DNA of the CDR3: TGTGCCAGCAGTTTCACTTACCGGGATACGCAGTATTTT. This translates into CASSFTYRDTQYF.

V is TRBV27 and J is TRBJ1-1; 7 positions agree with TRBD1. CDR3 size: 15 residues. Germline V gives CDR1 MNHEY, CDR2 SMNVEV (reference sequence). V lost 5 bases and J lost 0; bases outside the gene matches: 6. This chain's CDR3 is CASSLWGQLNTEAFF. CDR3 DNA sequence: TGTGCCAGCAGTCTATGGGGACAGTTGAACACTGAAGCTTTCTTT.

V gene TRBV12-3 or TRBV12-4 combines with J gene TRBJ1-1; possibly TRBD1 for D (5 bases). The CDR3 has 15 amino acids. The V gene lost 6 bases and the J gene lost 2 bases, with 16 bases spanning the gap. DNA for the CDR3: TGTGCCAGCAGAGAGCAGACAGCCCCAAACACTGAAGCTTTCTTT. Its translation: CASREQTAPNTEAFF.

This clonotype was recorded at least ten times. The V call is TRBV5-5, the J call TRBJ2-1, with a tentative D call TRBD2 (5 bases). Germline V lookup: CDR1 SGHKS, CDR2 YYEKEE (reference sequence). The ends were cut back, 3 bases at V and 0 bases at J, with 13 bases in the middle. The CDR3 loop spans 16 amino acids. In DNA form, the CDR3 reads TGTGCCAGCAGCTCCTCGACGGGATTCTCCTACAATGAGCAGTTCTTC. Its protein product is CASSSSTGFSYNEQFF.

The chain carries TRBV27 and TRBJ1-1; D is undetermined. Germline loops: CDR1 MNHEY, CDR2 SMNVEV (reference sequence). The CDR3 loop spans 15 amino acids. Deletions cut 6 bases from V and 0 bases from J, with 14 bases between. CDR3 region: CASSPRRAMNTEAFF. The CDR3 DNA reads as TGTGCCAGCAGCCCCCGACGGGCAATGAACACTGAAGCTTTCTTT.

The DNA for the CDR3 is TGTGCCAGCAGCCTCGGGGGGGCGTTTGACTGGGGCTACACCTTC. This gives the protein CASSLGGAFDWGYTF. The rearrangement joins TRBV7-9 to TRBJ1-2; possibly TRBD1 for D (6 bases). The germline gives CDR1 SEHNR, CDR2 FQNEAQ (reference sequence). Trimming left V 5 bases short and J 8 bases short, with 21 bases between. The CDR3 is made up of 15 amino acids.

This clonotype was counted at least ten times. Given a much more abundant clone one base away, this may be a read error. The V call is TRBV18, the J call TRBJ2-1, with D perhaps matching TRBD2 (7 bases). Germline assignment: CDR1 KGHSH and CDR2 LQKENI. Trimming removed 4 bases from V and 4 bases from J, with 20 bases in between. There are 17 residues in the CDR3. This CDR3 reads CASSRMTARGGYNEQFF. Here the CDR3 DNA reads TGTGCCAGCTCACGAATGACTGCTAGGGGGGGATACAATGAGCAGTTCTTC. The full variable domain, its missing parts supplied by reference TRBV18 and TRBJ2-1, is NAGVMQNPRHLVRRRGQEARLRCSPMKGHSHVYWYRQLPEEGLKFMVYLQKENIIDESGMPKERFSAEFPKEGPSILRIQQVVRGDSAAYFCASSRMTARGGYNEQFFGPGTRLTVL.

The chain joins TRBV12-3 or TRBV12-4 to TRBJ2-1; TRBD2 matches 7 bases. The CDR3 loop spans 14 amino acids. Germline trimming cut 2 bases from V and 6 bases from J; bases unmatched to any gene: 4. The CDR3 loop reads CASSLLGGGNEQFF. CDR3 sequence (DNA): TGTGCCAGCAGTTTACTGGGGGGGGGCAATGAGCAGTTCTTC.

V is TRBV2 and J is TRBJ1-5; D perhaps matches TRBD1 (6 bases). The CDR3 runs 13 residues. Between the trimmed V and J ends, which lost 10 bases and 7 bases, there was a span of 17 bases. Germline V gives CDR1 SNHLY, CDR2 FYNNEI. CDR3 DNA: TGTGCCAACAGCACAGGGAGAAGACAGCCCCAGCATTTT. Translated: CANSTGRRQPQHF.

The J gene is TRBJ2-1, the V gene TRBV12-3 or TRBV12-4; D possibly corresponds to TRBD2 (6 bases). The CDR3 has 12 residues. Trimming stripped 4 bases from V and 15 bases from J, with 16 bases between. The CDR3 reads CASSSAREPGFF. In DNA, the CDR3 is TGTGCCAGCAGTTCTGCTCGGGAGCCTGGGTTCTTC.

V gene TRBV15 combines with J gene TRBJ2-1, with 10 bases identical to TRBD2. The junction had 2 bases not matched to a gene; V was cut back by 0 bases and J by 6 bases. The CDR3 contains 15 residues. Germline V gene data show CDR1 as LNHNV and CDR2 as YYDKDF (reference sequence). The DNA for the CDR3 is TGTGCCACCAGCAGAGAACTAGCGGGGTTCAATGAGCAGTTCTTC. This translates into CATSRELAGFNEQFF.

The genes are TRBV4-2 and TRBJ1-6; D uncertain. Germline CDR1 is LGHNA and CDR2 is YNFKEQ. This CDR3 comprises 15 residues. Trimming stripped 0 bases from V and 4 bases from J, with 7 bases between. The DNA for the CDR3 is TGTGCCAGCAGCCAAGATTACAGATATAATTCACCCCTCCACTTT. Translated, it gives CASSQDYRYNSPLHF.

In DNA form, the CDR3 reads TGTGCCAGCAGCCAAGGGTCGTATGAAGCTTTCTTT. Amino acid sequence: CASSQGSYEAFF. The gene calls are TRBV3-1 and TRBJ1-1; D is unclear. V lost 1 base, J lost 7 bases, and 7 bases lay in between. CDR1 and CDR2 (germline): LGHDT, YNNKEL (reference sequence). The CDR3 extends over 12 amino acids.

A few counts support this clonotype. The chain recombines TRBV3-1 with TRBJ2-7; 8 nucleotides agree with TRBD1. The J call may be mistaken, given a closer DNA end match to TRBJ2-5. Germline values: CDR1 LGHDT, CDR2 YNNKEL (reference sequence). CDR3 size: 14 residues. In DNA form, the CDR3 reads TGTGCCAGCAGCCAAGGGGACAGGATAGAGACCCAGTACTTC. Its protein product is CASSQGDRIETQYF.

This clonotype came up a few times. This sequence joins TRBV5-1 and TRBJ1-2, with TRBD1 matching 7 bases. Losses at the gene ends were 4 bases for V and 0 bases for J; bases not matched to a gene: 6. Germline V CDR1 and CDR2: SGHRS, YFSETQ. This CDR3 spans 15 amino acids. CDR3 coding DNA: TGCGCCAGCAGCCCTACGACAGGGACTAACTATGGCTACACCTTC. This encodes CASSPTTGTNYGYTF.

This clonotype is a singleton in its sample. The gene calls are TRBV7-2 and TRBJ2-3, with D possibly TRBD1 on 6 matching bases. Germline CDR1 is SGHTA and CDR2 is FQGNSA. The CDR3 covers 13 residues. Trimming took 7 bases from V and 3 from J, leaving 11 bases between them. The CDR3 reads CASTLTGTDTQYF. CDR3 DNA sequence: TGTGCCAGCACTCTTACAGGGACAGATACGCAGTATTTT.

This clonotype occurred a few times. At one boundary the junction diverges from the germline segment, which might be a read error. The CDR3 nucleotides read TGCAGCGCTAGGCAGGCCAATCAGCCCCAGCATTTT. Its protein product is CSARQANQPQHF. The chain combines TRBV20-1 with TRBJ1-5, with D unresolved. CDR3 length: 12 amino acids. Per germline, CDR1 DFQATT and CDR2 SNEGSKA (reference sequence).

V gene TRBV5-1 combines with J gene TRBJ1-4; D unclear. This CDR3 comprises 13 residues. The V end was cut by 4 bases, the J end by 4 bases, with 8 bases between. The germline CDR1 and CDR2 sequences are SGHRS and YFSETQ. This CDR3 reads CASSRQRNEKLFF. The DNA for the CDR3 is TGCGCCAGCAGCCGACAACGTAATGAAAAACTGTTTTTT.

The V call is TRBV3-1, the J call TRBJ2-1, with 7 nucleotides matching TRBD2. Germline V gene lookup returns CDR1 LGHDT and CDR2 YNNKEL (reference sequence). V shed 0 bases, J shed 4 bases, and the junction held 9 bases outside the gene matches. This CDR3 region has 17 residues. In DNA, the CDR3 is TGTGCCAGCAGCCAAGACCTAAGCGGGGTGTTATACAATGAGCAGTTCTTC. Translated: CASSQDLSGVLYNEQFF.

The V and J genes are TRBV6-6 and TRBJ1-5, with 9 bases identical to TRBD1. The length of the CDR3 is 17 residues. Germline V CDR1 and CDR2: MNHNY, SVGAGI (reference sequence). V shed 3 bases, J shed 5 bases, and the junction held 11 bases outside the gene matches. CDR3 DNA sequence: TGTGCCAGCAGTTATCAGGACAGGGGATTTGCGTATCAGCCCCAGCATTTT. Translating it yields CASSYQDRGFAYQPQHF.

This chain connects TRBV5-1 to TRBJ2-7; D possibly corresponds to TRBD2 (7 bases). V dropped 0 bases and J dropped 6 bases, with 13 bases sitting between them. The CDR3 sequence is 14 residues long. CDR1 and CDR2 from the germline V gene are SGHRS and YFSETQ. As DNA, the CDR3 is TGCGCCAGCAGCTTGGGAGGGGGGGAAGGCGAGCAGTACTTC. Its protein is CASSLGGGEGEQYF.